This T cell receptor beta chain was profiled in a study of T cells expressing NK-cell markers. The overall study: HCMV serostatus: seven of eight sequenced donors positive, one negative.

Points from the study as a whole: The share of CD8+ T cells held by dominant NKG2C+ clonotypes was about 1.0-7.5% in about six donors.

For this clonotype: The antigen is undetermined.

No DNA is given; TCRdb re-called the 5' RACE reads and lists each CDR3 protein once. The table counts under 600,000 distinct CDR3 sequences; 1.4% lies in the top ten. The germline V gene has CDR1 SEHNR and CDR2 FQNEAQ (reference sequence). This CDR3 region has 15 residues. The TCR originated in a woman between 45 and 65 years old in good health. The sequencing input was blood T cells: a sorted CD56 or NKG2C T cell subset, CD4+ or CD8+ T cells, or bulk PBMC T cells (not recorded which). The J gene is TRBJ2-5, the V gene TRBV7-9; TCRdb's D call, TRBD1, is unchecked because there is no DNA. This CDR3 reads CASSSRTGWRETQYF.